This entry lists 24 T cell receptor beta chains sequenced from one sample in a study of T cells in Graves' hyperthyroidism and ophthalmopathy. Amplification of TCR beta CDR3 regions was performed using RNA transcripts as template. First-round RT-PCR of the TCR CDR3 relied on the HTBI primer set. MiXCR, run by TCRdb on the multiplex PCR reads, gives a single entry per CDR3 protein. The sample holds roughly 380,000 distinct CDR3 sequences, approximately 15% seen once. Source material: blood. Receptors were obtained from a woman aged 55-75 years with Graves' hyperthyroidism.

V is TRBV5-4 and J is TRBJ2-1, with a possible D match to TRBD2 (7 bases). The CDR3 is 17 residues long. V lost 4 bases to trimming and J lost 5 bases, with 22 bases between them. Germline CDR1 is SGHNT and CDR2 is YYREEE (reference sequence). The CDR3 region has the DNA TGTGCCAGCAGCATCTTGGGTTTCCGGGGGGCCGACAATGAGCAGTTCTTC. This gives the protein CASSILGFRGADNEQFF.

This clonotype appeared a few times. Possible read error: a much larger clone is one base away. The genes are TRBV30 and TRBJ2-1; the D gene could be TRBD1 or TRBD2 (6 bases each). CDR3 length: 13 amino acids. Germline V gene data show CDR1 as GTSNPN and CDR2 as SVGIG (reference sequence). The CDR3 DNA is TGTGCCTCGAGTGTCTCGGGGGCCAATGAGCAGTTCTTC. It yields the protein CASSVSGANEQFF.

CDR3 DNA: TGTGCCAGCAGTCCGCAAACAGGGGGCGCGAACACTGAAGCTTTCTTT. Protein sequence: CASSPQTGGANTEAFF. The chain carries TRBV27 and TRBJ1-1; 9 nucleotides align to TRBD1. After removal of 5 bases from V and 1 base from J, the junction contained 8 bases not matched to a gene. CDR3 size: 16 residues. Germline V gene sequence: CDR1 MNHEY, CDR2 SMNVEV (reference sequence).

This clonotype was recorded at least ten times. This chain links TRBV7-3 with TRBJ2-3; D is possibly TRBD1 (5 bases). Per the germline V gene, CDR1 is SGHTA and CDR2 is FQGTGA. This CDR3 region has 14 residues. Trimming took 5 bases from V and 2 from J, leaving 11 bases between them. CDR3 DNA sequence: TGTGCCAGCAGCCTTCGACAGCACACAGATACGCAGTATTTT. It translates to CASSLRQHTDTQYF.

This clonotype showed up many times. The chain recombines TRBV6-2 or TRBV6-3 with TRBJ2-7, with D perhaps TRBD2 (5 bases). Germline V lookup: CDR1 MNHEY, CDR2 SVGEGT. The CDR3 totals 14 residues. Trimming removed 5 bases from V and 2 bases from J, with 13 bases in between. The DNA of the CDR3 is TGTGCCAGCAGTCCAGACGGGAAACCCTACGAGCAGTACTTC. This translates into CASSPDGKPYEQYF.

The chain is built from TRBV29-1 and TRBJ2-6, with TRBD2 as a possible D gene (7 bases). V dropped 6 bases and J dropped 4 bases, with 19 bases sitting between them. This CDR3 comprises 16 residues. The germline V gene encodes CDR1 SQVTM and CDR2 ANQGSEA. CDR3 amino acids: CSVRGGGGLGANVLTF. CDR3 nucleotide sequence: TGCAGCGTCCGGGGAGGGGGAGGTCTCGGGGCCAACGTCCTGACTTTC. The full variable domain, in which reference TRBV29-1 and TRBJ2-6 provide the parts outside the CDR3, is SAVISQKPSRDICQRGTSLTIQCQVDSQVTMMFWYRQQPGQSLTLIATANQGSEATYESGFVIDKFPISRPNLTFSTLTVSNMSPEDSSIYLCSVRGGGGLGANVLTFGAGSRLTVL.

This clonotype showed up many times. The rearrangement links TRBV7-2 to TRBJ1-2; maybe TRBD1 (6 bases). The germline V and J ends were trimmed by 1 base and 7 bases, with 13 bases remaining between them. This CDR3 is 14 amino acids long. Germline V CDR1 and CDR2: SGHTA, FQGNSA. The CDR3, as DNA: TGTGCCAGCAGCTTAGAAGGGGGGCCAGGTGGCTACACCTTC. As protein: CASSLEGGPGGYTF.

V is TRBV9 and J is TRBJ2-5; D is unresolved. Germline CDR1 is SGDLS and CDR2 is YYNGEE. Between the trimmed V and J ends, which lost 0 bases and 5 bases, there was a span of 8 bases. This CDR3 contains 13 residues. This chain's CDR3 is CASSVAGMETQYF. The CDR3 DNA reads TGTGCCAGCAGCGTAGCTGGTATGGAGACCCAGTACTTC.

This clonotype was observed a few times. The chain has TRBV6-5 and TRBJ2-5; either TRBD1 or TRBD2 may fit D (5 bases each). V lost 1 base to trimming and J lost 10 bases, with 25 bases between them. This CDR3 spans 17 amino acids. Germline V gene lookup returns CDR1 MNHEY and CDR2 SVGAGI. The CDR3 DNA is TGTGCCAGCAGTTACTTGGGCCCTGGGACGAATTTACGAGACCAGTACTTC. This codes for CASSYLGPGTNLRDQYF.

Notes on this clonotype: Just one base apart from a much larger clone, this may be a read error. The CDR3: CAIIRDSQYNEQLF. DNA of the CDR3: TGTGCCATCATCCGGGACAGCCAATACAATGAGCAGCTCTTC. This chain connects TRBV10-3 to TRBJ2-1; 7 nucleotides agree with TRBD1. CDR3 size: 14 residues. From germline, CDR1 is ENHRY and CDR2 SYGVKD.

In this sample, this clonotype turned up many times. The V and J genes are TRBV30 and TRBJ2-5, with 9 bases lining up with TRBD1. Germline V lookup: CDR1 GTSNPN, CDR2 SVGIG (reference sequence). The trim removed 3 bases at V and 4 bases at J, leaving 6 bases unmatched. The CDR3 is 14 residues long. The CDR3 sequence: CAWSATGGRETQYF. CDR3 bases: TGTGCCTGGAGCGCGACAGGGGGACGAGAGACCCAGTACTTC.

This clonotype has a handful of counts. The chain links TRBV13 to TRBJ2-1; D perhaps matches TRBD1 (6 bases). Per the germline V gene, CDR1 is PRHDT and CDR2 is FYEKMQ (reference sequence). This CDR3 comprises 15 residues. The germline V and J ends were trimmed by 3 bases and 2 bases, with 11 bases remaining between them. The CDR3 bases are TGTGCCAGCAGCTTCGGGGCAGGGGCCTACAATGAGCAGTTCTTC. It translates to CASSFGAGAYNEQFF.

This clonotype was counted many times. CDR3 nucleotide sequence: TGTGCCAGCAGCTCGACAGGGATCCAAGAGACCCAGTACTTC. Translating it yields CASSSTGIQETQYF. The chain carries TRBV12-3 or TRBV12-4 and TRBJ2-5, with TRBD1 matching over 7 bases. The CDR3 covers 14 residues. V lost 6 bases to trimming and J lost 1 base; unmatched junction nucleotides: 5.

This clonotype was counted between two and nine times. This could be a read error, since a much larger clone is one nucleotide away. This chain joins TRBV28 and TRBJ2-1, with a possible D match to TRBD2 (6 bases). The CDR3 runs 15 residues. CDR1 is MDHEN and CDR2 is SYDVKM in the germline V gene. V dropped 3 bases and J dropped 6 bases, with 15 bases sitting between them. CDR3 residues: CASSFSETSVNEQFF. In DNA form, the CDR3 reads TGTGCCAGCAGTTTCTCCGAGACTAGTGTCAATGAGCAGTTCTTC.

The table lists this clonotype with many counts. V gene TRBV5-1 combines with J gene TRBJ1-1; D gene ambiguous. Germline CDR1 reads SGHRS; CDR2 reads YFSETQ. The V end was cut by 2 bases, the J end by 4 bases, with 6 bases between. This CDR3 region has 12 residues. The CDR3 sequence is CASSLTGTEAFF. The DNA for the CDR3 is TGCGCCAGCAGCTTAACGGGCACTGAAGCTTTCTTT.

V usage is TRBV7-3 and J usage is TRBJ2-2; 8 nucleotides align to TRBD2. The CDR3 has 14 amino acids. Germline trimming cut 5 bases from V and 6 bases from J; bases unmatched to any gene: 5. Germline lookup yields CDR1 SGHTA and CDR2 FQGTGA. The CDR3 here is CASSPAGAPGELFF. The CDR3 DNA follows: TGTGCCAGCAGCCCAGCGGGAGCCCCCGGGGAGCTGTTTTTT.

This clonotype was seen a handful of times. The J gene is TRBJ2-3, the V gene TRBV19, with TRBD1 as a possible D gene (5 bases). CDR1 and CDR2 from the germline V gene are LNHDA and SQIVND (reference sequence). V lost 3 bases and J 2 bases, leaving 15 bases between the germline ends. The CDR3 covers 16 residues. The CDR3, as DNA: TGTGCCAGTAGTATTCTAAGGTTAGGGGCCACAGATACGCAGTATTTT. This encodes CASSILRLGATDTQYF. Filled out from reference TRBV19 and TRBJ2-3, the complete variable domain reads DGGITQSPKYLFRKEGQNVTLSCEQNLNHDAMYWYRQDPGQGLRLIYYSQIVNDFQKGDIAEGYSVSREKKESFPLTVTSAQKNPTAFYLCASSILRLGATDTQYFGPGTRLTVL.

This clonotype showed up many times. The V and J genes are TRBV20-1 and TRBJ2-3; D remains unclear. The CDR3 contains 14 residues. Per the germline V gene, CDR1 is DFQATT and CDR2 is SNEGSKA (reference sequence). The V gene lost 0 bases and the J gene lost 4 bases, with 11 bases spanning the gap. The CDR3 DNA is TGCAGTGCTAGAGACCTAGGCATCCCAGATACGCAGTATTTT. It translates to CSARDLGIPDTQYF.

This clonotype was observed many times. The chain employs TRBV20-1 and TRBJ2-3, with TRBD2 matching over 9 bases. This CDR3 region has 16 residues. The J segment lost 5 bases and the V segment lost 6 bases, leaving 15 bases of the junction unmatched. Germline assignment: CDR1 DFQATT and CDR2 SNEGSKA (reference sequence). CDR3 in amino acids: CSARFEAGGGVDTQYF. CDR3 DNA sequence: TGCAGTGCGAGATTCGAAGCGGGAGGCGGGGTAGATACGCAGTATTTT.

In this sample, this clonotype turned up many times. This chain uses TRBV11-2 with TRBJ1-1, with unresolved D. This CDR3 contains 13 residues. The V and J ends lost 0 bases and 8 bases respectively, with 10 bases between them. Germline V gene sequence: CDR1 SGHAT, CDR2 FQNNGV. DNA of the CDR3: TGTGCCAGCAGCTTAGAGAGGGTCGGCGAAGCTTTCTTT. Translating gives CASSLERVGEAFF. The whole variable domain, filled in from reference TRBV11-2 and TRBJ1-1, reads EAGVAQSPRYKIIEKRQSVAFWCNPISGHATLYWYQQILGQGPKLLIQFQNNGVVDDSQLPKDRFSAERLKGVDSTLKIQPAKLEDSAVYLCASSLERVGEAFFGQGTRLTVV.

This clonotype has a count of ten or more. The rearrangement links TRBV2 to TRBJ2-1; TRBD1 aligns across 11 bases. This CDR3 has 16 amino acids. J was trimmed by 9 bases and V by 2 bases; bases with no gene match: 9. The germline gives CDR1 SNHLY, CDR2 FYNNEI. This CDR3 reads CASSEPLDRGLGEQFF. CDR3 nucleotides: TGTGCCAGCAGTGAACCCCTGGACAGGGGGCTAGGTGAGCAGTTCTTC.

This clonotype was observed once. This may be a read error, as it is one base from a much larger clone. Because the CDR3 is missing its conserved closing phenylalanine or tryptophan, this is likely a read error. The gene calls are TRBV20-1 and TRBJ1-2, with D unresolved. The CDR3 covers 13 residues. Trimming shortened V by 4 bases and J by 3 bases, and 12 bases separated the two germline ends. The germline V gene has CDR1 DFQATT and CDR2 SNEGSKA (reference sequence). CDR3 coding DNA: TGCAGTGCTACTCGACCTGATTACTATGGCTACACCTCC. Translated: CSATRPDYYGYTS.

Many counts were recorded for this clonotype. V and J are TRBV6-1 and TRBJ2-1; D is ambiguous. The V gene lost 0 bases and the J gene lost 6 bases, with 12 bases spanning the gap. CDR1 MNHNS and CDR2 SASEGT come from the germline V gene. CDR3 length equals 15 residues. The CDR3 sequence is CASSEADPAGNEQFF. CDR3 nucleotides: TGTGCCAGCAGTGAAGCGGATCCGGCTGGCAATGAGCAGTTCTTC.

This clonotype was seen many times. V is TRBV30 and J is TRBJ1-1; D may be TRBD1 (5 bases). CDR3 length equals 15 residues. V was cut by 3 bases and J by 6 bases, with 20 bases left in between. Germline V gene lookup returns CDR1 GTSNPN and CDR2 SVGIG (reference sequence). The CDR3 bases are TGTGCCTGGAGGCCCCGACCGGGGCGGGGGGCTGAAGCTTTCTTT. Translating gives CAWRPRPGRGAEAFF.